This T cell receptor beta chain was recovered during a study of metastatic and nonmetastatic thyroid tumors. In the study overall: Thyroid patients, malignant and benign, had repertoires compared across blood and tumor or nodule tissue. Study-level points and caveats: Compared with benign nodules, malignant thyroid tumors were reported to have significantly higher TCR beta diversity in both blood and tumor.

As processed by the authors: Between-group CDR3 differences, defined by clinicopathological status, yielded a distant-metastasis classifier for papillary thyroid cancer. With MiXCR, TCRdb reprocessed the PCR reads. The V and J calls and clone size are TCRdb's, not the authors'. The sample lists around 16,000 clones; about 15% were seen once. After removal of 2 bases from V and 4 bases from J, the junction contained 7 bases not matched to a gene. The germline CDR1 and CDR2 sequences are SGHDT and YYEEEE. This CDR3 has 15 amino acids. This clone has at least ten counts. Its cognate antigen is unknown. All patients were untreated before thyroid surgery.

V usage is TRBV5-6 and J usage is TRBJ2-7; 9 bases align to TRBD1. The receptor comes from a female donor with papillary thyroid cancer or a benign thyroid nodule (not recorded which). Some clones in this sample may be carry-over from other donors' samples. Sequencing was done on a sample of blood. The CDR3 coding sequence is TGTGCCAGCAGCTTTCCTACAGGGGGCCCTTACGAGCAGTACTTC. Translation: CASSFPTGGPYEQYF.